Detailed here is one T cell receptor beta chain. These data belong to a study of T cell changes during pregnancy in multiple sclerosis. The method was immunoSEQ multiplex PCR; TCRdb's version includes in-frame clones alone and lacks a portion of them. The sample shows around 80,000 clones, approximately 95% of them seen only once. Germline loops: CDR1 MDHEN, CDR2 SYDVKM. V dropped 5 bases and J dropped 8 bases, with 12 bases sitting between them. CDR3 length equals 12 residues. This sample comprised peripheral blood, obtained in the second trimester of pregnancy. This receptor was obtained from a female donor in good health, enrolled as a control in a pregnancy study. The chain uses TRBV28 and TRBJ1-1, with D possibly being TRBD1 (5 bases). CDR3 sequence: CASSPLAGEAFF. The CDR3 DNA reads TGTGCCAGCAGTCCCCTGGCAGGGGAAGCTTTCTTT.